This entry lists 26 T cell receptor beta chains sequenced from one sample in a study of cytomegalovirus exposure and HLA in healthy donors. The PCR employed 60 Vbeta primers together with 13 Jbeta primers. Sequencing was performed with immunoSEQ multiplex PCR; in TCRdb, only in-frame clones are kept and a portion is missing. The sample carries some 120,000 clones, approximately 82% recorded once. The specimen sequenced was PBMCs. The receptor source for this set is a woman aged 18-29 years in good health and CMV-seropositive.

The rearrangement links TRBV23-1 to TRBJ2-7; D might be TRBD1 (10 bases). TRBV23-1 is identified as an open reading frame with a role that is uncertain. The CDR3 sequence is 21 residues long. Trimming took 1 base from V and 3 from J, leaving 31 bases between them. DNA for the CDR3: TGCGCCAGCAGTCAATGGACAGGGGGTTACAGCGGGGGGCCCAGGTGCTACGAGCAGTACTTC. Encoded protein: CASSQWTGGYSGGPRCYEQYF.

The V and J genes are TRBV27 and TRBJ1-5; 10 bases are a match to TRBD1. Trimming removed 9 bases from V and 6 bases from J; junction bases left unmatched: 5. The CDR3 totals 13 residues. CDR1 and CDR2 from the germline V gene are MNHEY and SMNVEV (reference sequence). This chain's CDR3 is CASGTGVIQPQHF. The CDR3 DNA follows: TGTGCCAGTGGGACAGGGGTGATTCAGCCCCAGCATTTT.

This clone has only a few counts. J is TRBJ1-5 and V is TRBV19, with 9 bases matching TRBD1. In germline, CDR1 is LNHDA, CDR2 SQIVND (reference sequence). V was pared by 5 bases and J by 6 bases, with 11 bases of the junction left unmatched. CDR3 length: 16 amino acids. The CDR3 protein is CASSGPGQGGVQPQHF. As DNA, the CDR3 is TGTGCCAGTAGTGGACCGGGACAGGGAGGCGTTCAGCCCCAGCATTTT.

The rearrangement joins TRBV28 to TRBJ2-2, with D perhaps matching TRBD2 (7 bases). The V end lost 3 bases, the J end lost 4 bases, and 15 bases lay between the germline ends. This CDR3 has 16 residues. In germline, CDR1 is MDHEN, CDR2 SYDVKM. CDR3 bases: TGTGCCAGCAGTTTCGTGTTAGGGGGGGGCACCGGGGAGCTGTTTTTT. This codes for CASSFVLGGGTGELFF.

The rearrangement links TRBV4-1 to TRBJ2-2; a possible D gene is TRBD1 (6 bases). The V end was cut by 4 bases, the J end by 3 bases, with 15 bases between. The CDR3 consists of 16 residues. Germline V CDR1 and CDR2: MGHRA, YSYEKL. DNA for the CDR3: TGCGCCAGCAGCCTTGTACCAGGGGCCTACACCGGGGAGCTGTTTTTT. Protein product: CASSLVPGAYTGELFF.

The chain joins TRBV4-2 to TRBJ1-3; D is possibly TRBD1 (6 bases). V was shortened by 4 bases and J by 2 bases, with 15 bases between the two germline ends. Looked up from germline, CDR1 is LGHNA and CDR2 is YNFKEQ. The CDR3 length is 16 residues. The DNA of the CDR3 is TGTGCCAGCAGCCGCCTACAGGGAACAACTGGAAACACCATATATTTT. Amino acid sequence: CASSRLQGTTGNTIYF.

The CDR3 sequence: CASSEAGGDYGYTF. CDR3 nucleotide sequence: TGTGCCAGCAGTGAAGCGGGGGGGGACTATGGCTACACCTTC. V is TRBV6-1 and J is TRBJ1-2; weak D call: TRBD1 (5 bases). CDR1 MNHNS and CDR2 SASEGT come from the germline V gene. The CDR3 runs 14 residues. The V end was cut by 0 bases, the J end by 3 bases, with 8 bases between.

J is TRBJ2-1 and V is TRBV11-3; 8 bases map to TRBD1. The CDR3 totals 18 residues. Germline CDR1 SGHNT, CDR2 YENEEA. Losses at the gene ends were 5 bases for V and 4 bases for J; bases not matched to a gene: 16. The CDR3 DNA reads as TGTGCCAGCAGCCCTCACAGACAGGGGCCCACTTTTTACAATGAGCAGTTCTTC. Protein sequence: CASSPHRQGPTFYNEQFF.

V is TRBV6-5 and J is TRBJ1-2; 7 positions agree with TRBD1. The CDR3 runs 14 residues. The V segment lost 6 bases and the J segment 6 bases; nucleotides outside the gene matches: 10. CDR1 MNHEY and CDR2 SVGAGI come from the germline V gene. CDR3 bases: TGTGCCAGCAGCCGAGGGGGCGCGGAAGATGGCTACACCTTC. It translates to CASSRGGAEDGYTF.

In DNA form, the CDR3 reads TGTGCCAGCAGCTTAGCGGGGGACAGGTCAAACGACAATGAGCAGTTCTTC. It translates to CASSLAGDRSNDNEQFF. The V call is TRBV7-9, the J call TRBJ2-1, with 8 bases matching TRBD1. J lost 5 bases, V lost 0 bases, and 9 bases had no gene match. CDR3 length: 17 residues. Per the germline V gene, CDR1 is SEHNR and CDR2 is FQNEAQ (reference sequence).

This chain links TRBV5-1 with TRBJ2-3; 10 bases agree with TRBD1. This CDR3 is 16 amino acids long. V trimming: 0 bases; J trimming: 3 bases; junction bases outside the gene matches: 4. The germline V gene has CDR1 SGHRS and CDR2 YFSETQ. CDR3 in DNA: TGCGCCAGCAGCTTGGCGGGACAGGGGTCGACAGATACGCAGTATTTT. It translates to CASSLAGQGSTDTQYF.

The V and J genes are TRBV30 and TRBJ1-1; D is ambiguous. V gave up 1 base and J gave up 0 bases, with 3 bases separating them. From germline, CDR1 is GTSNPN and CDR2 SVGIG (reference sequence). The CDR3 length is 12 residues. The CDR3 nucleotides read TGTGCCTGGAGTGCAGTGAACACTGAAGCTTTCTTT. Translation gives CAWSAVNTEAFF. The variable domain in full, completed from reference TRBV30 and TRBJ1-1, reads SQTIHQWPATLVQPVGSPLSLECTVEGTSNPNLYWYRQAAGRGLQLLFYSVGIGQISSEVPQNLSASRPQDRQFILSSKKLLLSDSGFYLCAWSAVNTEAFFGQGTRLTVV.

The CDR3 DNA is TGTGCTAGTGGCACACGGGAGAATGAACACAATGAGCAGTTCTTC. This codes for CASGTRENEHNEQFF. The chain joins TRBV12-5 to TRBJ2-1, with D perhaps matching TRBD2 (6 bases). V shed 6 bases and J shed 5 bases, with 17 bases lying between them. The CDR3 runs 15 residues. Germline V gives CDR1 LGHNT, CDR2 FRNRAP.

The chain couples TRBV6-5 to TRBJ2-7, with 7 bases identical to TRBD1. J lost 5 bases, V lost 5 bases, and 6 bases had no gene match. CDR3 length: 13 amino acids. The germline CDR1 and CDR2 sequences are MNHEY and SVGAGI. The DNA of the CDR3 is TGTGCCAGCAGTGATAACAGGGGACACGAGCAGTACTTC. As protein: CASSDNRGHEQYF.

The V call is TRBV19, the J call TRBJ1-1; maybe TRBD1 (5 bases). Trimming stripped 1 base from V and 5 bases from J, with 20 bases between. Germline V CDR1 and CDR2: LNHDA, SQIVND (reference sequence). The CDR3 has 17 residues. CDR3 amino acids: CASSIGGRVRGKTEAFF. In DNA, the CDR3 is TGTGCCAGTAGTATAGGGGGCCGGGTCCGAGGAAAAACTGAAGCTTTCTTT.

This chain links TRBV7-8 with TRBJ1-4; D unclear. The CDR3 spans 11 residues. Looked up from germline, CDR1 is SGHVS and CDR2 is FQNEAQ. Trimming pared 5 bases from V and 13 bases from J, leaving 11 bases between. DNA for the CDR3: TGTGCCAGCAGCCTATCCGATGTACTGTTTTTT. The encoded protein is CASSLSDVLFF.

V usage is TRBV25-1 and J usage is TRBJ1-5; perhaps TRBD1 as D (6 bases). This CDR3 is built from 15 residues. Germline V gene lookup returns CDR1 MGHDK and CDR2 SYGVNS. The germline V and J ends were trimmed by 6 bases and 0 bases, with 12 bases remaining between them. This CDR3 is CASSQDRSSNQPQHF. For the CDR3, the DNA is TGTGCCAGCAGCCAAGACAGGTCTAGCAATCAGCCCCAGCATTTT. The full variable domain, completed using reference TRBV25-1 and TRBJ1-5, is EADIYQTPRYLVIGTGKKITLECSQTMGHDKMYWYQQDPGMELHLIHYSYGVNSTEKGDLSSESTVSRIRTEHFPLTLESARPSHTSQYLCASSQDRSSNQPQHFGDGTRLSIL.

This clone was detected once. The chain is built from TRBV4-2 and TRBJ2-3; 12 positions match TRBD1. The V gene's germline CDR1 is LGHNA and CDR2 YNFKEQ. CDR3 length: 15 residues. With 3 bases clipped from V and 4 bases from J, the junction kept 2 bases outside the gene matches. CDR3: CASSHGTGGPDTQYF. The DNA for the CDR3 is TGTGCCAGCAGCCACGGGACAGGGGGCCCAGATACGCAGTATTTT.

V gene TRBV15 combines with J gene TRBJ1-1; perhaps TRBD1 as D (5 bases). Trimming pared 3 bases from V and 3 bases from J, leaving 14 bases between. This CDR3 has 15 amino acids. Germline V CDR1 and CDR2: LNHNV, YYDKDF (reference sequence). In nucleotides, the CDR3 is TGTGCCACCAGCAGGGGGGAGGATTGGTACACTGAAGCTTTCTTT. Its protein is CATSRGEDWYTEAFF.

The chain is built from TRBV6-5 and TRBJ1-2; 7 bases agree with TRBD1. With V trimmed by 6 bases and J by 8 bases, 6 bases remained unmatched. This CDR3 is 12 amino acids long. Germline-derived CDR1 and CDR2 are MNHEY and SVGAGI. CDR3 residues: CASSRTGGGYTF. The CDR3 DNA follows: TGTGCCAGCAGCAGGACAGGCGGCGGCTACACCTTC.

The genes are TRBV12-5 and TRBJ2-3; TRBD2 aligns across 10 bases. CDR3 length: 19 residues. Germline lookup yields CDR1 LGHNT and CDR2 FRNRAP. Trimming took 0 bases from V and 3 from J; bases not matched to a gene: 12. The CDR3 is CASGLVLGGASGGTDTQYF. CDR3 nucleotide sequence: TGTGCTAGTGGTTTGGTACTAGGCGGGGCTAGCGGGGGAACAGATACGCAGTATTTT.

The chain joins TRBV6-4 to TRBJ1-4, with 7 bases fitting TRBD1. The CDR3 length is 16 residues. CDR1 MRHNA and CDR2 SNTAGT come from the germline V gene. The V and J ends lost 2 bases and 7 bases, in that order; junction bases with no gene match: 10. CDR3 nucleotide sequence: TGTGCCAGCAGTGACCCTAATCAGGGACAGTGTGAAAAACTGTTTTTT. This codes for CASSDPNQGQCEKLFF.

This clone was picked up a small number of times. The gene calls are TRBV7-2 and TRBJ2-7, with D perhaps TRBD2 (5 bases). V was cut by 5 bases and J by 6 bases, with 17 bases left in between. Per the germline V gene, CDR1 is SGHTA and CDR2 is FQGNSA. The CDR3 totals 14 residues. Written as DNA, the CDR3 is TGTGCCAGCAGCCCGCCGGGGATCTCGGTCGAGCAGTACTTC. Translation gives CASSPPGISVEQYF.

The chain has TRBV12-2 and TRBJ2-7; the table's D gene call, TRBD1, was not cross checked with the DNA. TRBV12-2 is listed as a pseudogene. The length of the CDR3 is 16 residues. The CDR3 DNA sequence: TGTGCAAGTCGGCGGACCAACAGGGACCCCCACTACGAGCAGTACTTC. Protein sequence: CASRRTNRDPHYEQYF.

The rearrangement joins TRBV18 to TRBJ2-2, with TRBD1 matching 8 bases. CDR3 length equals 15 residues. The germline CDR1 and CDR2 sequences are KGHSH and LQKENI. V gave up 3 bases and J gave up 5 bases; unmatched junction bases: 5. The CDR3 reads CASSPYTGGTGELFF. CDR3 DNA sequence: TGTGCCAGCTCACCTTATACAGGGGGAACCGGGGAGCTGTTTTTT.

The chain employs TRBV10-3 and TRBJ2-3; 9 bases agree with TRBD2. This CDR3 has 15 residues. V lost 8 bases and J lost 2; bases outside the gene matches: 8. Germline V gene sequence: CDR1 ENHRY, CDR2 SYGVKD. The CDR3 region is CAIQERGDLTDTQYF. DNA of the CDR3: TGTGCCATCCAGGAGCGGGGGGACCTCACAGATACGCAGTATTTT.